This TCR beta chain appears in the sequencing data of a study of chemoradiotherapy in HPV16-positive cancers (dated by TCRdb to the early 2020s). About the investigation overall: Functional T-cell assays on cells from two HPV16-positive patients defined candidate HPV-specific T-cell clones and common TCR motifs. The study set out to ask whether T-cell immunity against the HPV oncoproteins E6 and E7 changes over the course of chemoradiotherapy and whether that immunity affects survival. TCR repertoires from 86 patients with HPV-related cancers were then used to track the candidate HPV-specific TCRs and motifs. What the research found in general, with its limitations: The functional definition of HPV-specific T cells was derived from only two HPV16-positive patients, and the survival association was reported for HPV16-positive patients. Expansion of candidate HPV-specific clones and E7-related TCR motifs was observed in the tumor microenvironment during treatment, whereas no such expansion was observed for non-HPV-specific T cells. In HPV16-positive patients, expansion of HPV-responsive T cells during chemoradiotherapy was found to be associated with improved recurrence-free survival.

Notes on this clone: Its antigen is currently not known. Base quality data are lacking; no much larger clone is found one base away.

Repertoires were sampled repeatedly over the course of chemoradiotherapy, so clonal expansion could be followed in the tumor microenvironment. From its cysteine to its phenylalanine, the CDR3 spans 15 amino acids. Here the CDR3 DNA is all that survives: 45 bases in frame from base 1. CDR1 and CDR2, per the germline V gene, are SNHLY and FYNNEI. V gives up 3 bases and J gives up 2 bases, and the segment between their germline ends measures 11 bases. Libraries were built with the immunoSEQ multiplex PCR assay. Drawn from immuneACCESS, this table holds only the in-frame rearrangements with V and J called that TCRdb kept. Clones are partly lost; checked studies trace under half to an unresolved V gene and leave the rest unexplained. Present in this sample are some 11,000 clones, roughly four fifths of which were seen just once. More than 0.9% of the sample is held by the ten biggest clonotypes.

This sample was taken from a patient who underwent chemoradiotherapy. This sequence originates from a human donor with HPV-associated anogenital cancer. The chain is made from TRBV2 and TRBJ1-3; the D gene assignment is ambiguous. The DNA sequence is TGTGCCAGCAGTGAGAACACCTACGCTGGAAACACCATATATTTT. This encodes CASSENTYAGNTIYF.